This T cell receptor (beta chain) is from a study of OX40 agonist ivuxolimab in advanced cancers. Study-level information: Of mixed ages from about 20 to 80 and averaging around 60 years, the group was roughly 83% male.

Repertoires were generated with immunoSEQ multiplex PCR, while TCRdb's copy carries only in-frame clones and drops some. The sample has 71,000 or so clones, about 89% seen once. The trim removed 0 bases at V and 4 bases at J, leaving 10 bases unmatched. The CDR3 extends over 19 amino acids. CDR1 is MGHRA and CDR2 is YSYEKL in the germline V gene. The sequencing used CD4+ or CD8+ T cells sorted from blood, collected in a trial of the OX40 agonist ivuxolimab. The V and J genes are TRBV4-1 and TRBJ2-6; 9 bases are shared with TRBD1. The sequence derives from an adult with an advanced solid tumor such as melanoma, head and neck, liver or kidney cancer. CDR3 in DNA: TGCGCCAGCAGCCAAGAAGGGGGACAGGGCTATTTGGGGGCCAACGTCCTGACTTTC. Its protein is CASSQEGGQGYLGANVLTF.